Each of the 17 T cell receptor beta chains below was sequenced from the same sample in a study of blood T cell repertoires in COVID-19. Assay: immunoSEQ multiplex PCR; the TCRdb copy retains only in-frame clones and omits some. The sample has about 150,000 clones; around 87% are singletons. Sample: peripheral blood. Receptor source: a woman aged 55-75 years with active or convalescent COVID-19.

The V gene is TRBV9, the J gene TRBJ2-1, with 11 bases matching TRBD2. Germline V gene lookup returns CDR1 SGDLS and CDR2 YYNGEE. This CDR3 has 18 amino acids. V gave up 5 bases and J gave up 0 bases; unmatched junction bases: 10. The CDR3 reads CASRKELAGAFSYNEQFF. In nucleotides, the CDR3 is TGTGCCAGCAGGAAAGAACTAGCGGGGGCGTTCTCCTACAATGAGCAGTTCTTC.

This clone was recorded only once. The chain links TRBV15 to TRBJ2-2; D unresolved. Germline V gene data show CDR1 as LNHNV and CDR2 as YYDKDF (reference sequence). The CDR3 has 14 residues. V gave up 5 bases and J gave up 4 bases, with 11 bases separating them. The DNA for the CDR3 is TGTGCCACCAGCTTCGCCCCCAGCACCGGGGAGCTGTTTTTT. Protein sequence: CATSFAPSTGELFF.

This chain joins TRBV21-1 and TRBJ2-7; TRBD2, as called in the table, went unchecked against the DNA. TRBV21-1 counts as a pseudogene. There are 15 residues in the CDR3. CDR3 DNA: TGTGCCAGCAGCGATAGCGGGGGGGCCGACTACGAGCAGTACTTC. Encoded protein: CASSDSGGADYEQYF.

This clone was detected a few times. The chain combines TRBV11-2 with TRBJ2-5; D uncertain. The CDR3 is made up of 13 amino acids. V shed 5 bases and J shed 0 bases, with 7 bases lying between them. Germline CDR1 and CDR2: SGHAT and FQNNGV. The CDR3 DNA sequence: TGTGCCAGCAGCCAACTGTACCAAGAGACCCAGTACTTC. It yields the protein CASSQLYQETQYF.

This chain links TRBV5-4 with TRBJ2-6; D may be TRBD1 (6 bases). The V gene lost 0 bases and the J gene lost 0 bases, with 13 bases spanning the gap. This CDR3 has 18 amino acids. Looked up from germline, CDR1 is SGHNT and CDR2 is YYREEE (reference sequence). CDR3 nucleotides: TGTGCCAGCAGCTTGGCGGGACATGTCTACTCTGGGGCCAACGTCCTGACTTTC. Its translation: CASSLAGHVYSGANVLTF.

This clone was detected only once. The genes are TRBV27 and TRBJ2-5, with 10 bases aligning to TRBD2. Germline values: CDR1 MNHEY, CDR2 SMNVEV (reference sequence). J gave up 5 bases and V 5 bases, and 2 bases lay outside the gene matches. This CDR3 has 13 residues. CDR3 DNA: TGTGCCAGCAGTCTTAGCGGGGGGGAGACCCAGTACTTC. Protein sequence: CASSLSGGETQYF.

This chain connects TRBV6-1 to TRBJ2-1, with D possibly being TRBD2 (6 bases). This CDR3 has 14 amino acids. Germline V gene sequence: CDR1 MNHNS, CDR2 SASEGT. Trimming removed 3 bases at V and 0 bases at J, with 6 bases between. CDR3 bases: TGTGCCAGCAGTGAGGGGGGCTCCTACAATGAGCAGTTCTTC. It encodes CASSEGGSYNEQFF.

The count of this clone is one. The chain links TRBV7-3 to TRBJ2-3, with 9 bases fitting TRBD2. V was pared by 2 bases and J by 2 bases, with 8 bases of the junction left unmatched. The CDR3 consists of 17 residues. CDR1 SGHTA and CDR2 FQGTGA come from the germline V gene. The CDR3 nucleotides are TGTGCCAGCAGCTTATGGGCTAGCGGGGCCTACACAGATACGCAGTATTTT. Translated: CASSLWASGAYTDTQYF. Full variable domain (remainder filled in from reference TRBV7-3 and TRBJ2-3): GAGVSQTPSNKVTEKGKYVELRCDPISGHTALYWYRQSLGQGPEFLIYFQGTGAADDSGLPNDRFFAVRPEGSVSTLKIQRTERGDSAVYLCASSLWASGAYTDTQYFGPGTRLTVL.

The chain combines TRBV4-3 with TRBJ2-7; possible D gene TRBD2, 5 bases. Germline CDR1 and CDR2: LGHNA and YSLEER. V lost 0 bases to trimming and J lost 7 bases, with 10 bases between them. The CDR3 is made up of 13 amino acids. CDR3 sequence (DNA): TGCGCCAGCAGCCAAGATTGGAGGAGAGAGCAGTACTTC. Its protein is CASSQDWRREQYF.

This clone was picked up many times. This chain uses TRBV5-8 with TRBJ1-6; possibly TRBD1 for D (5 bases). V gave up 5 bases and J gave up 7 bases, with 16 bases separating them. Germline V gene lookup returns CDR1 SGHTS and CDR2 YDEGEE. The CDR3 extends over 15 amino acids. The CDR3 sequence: CASRSGGGKNSPLHF. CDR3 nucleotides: TGTGCCAGCAGGTCGGGCGGGGGGAAGAATTCACCCCTCCACTTT.

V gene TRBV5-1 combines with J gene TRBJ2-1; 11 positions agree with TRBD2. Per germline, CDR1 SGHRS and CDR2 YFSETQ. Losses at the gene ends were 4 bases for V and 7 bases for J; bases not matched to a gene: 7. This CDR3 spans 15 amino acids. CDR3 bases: TGCGCCAGCAGCGCCCTAGCGGGGGGCCCGAATGAGCAGTTCTTC. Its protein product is CASSALAGGPNEQFF.

The CDR3 reads CASSDRQGLGYGYTF. The CDR3 DNA follows: TGTGCCAGCAGCGACAGACAGGGGCTAGGCTATGGCTACACCTTC. This chain connects TRBV6-5 to TRBJ1-2; 8 bases match TRBD1. V gave up 6 bases and J gave up 4 bases; unmatched junction bases: 10. CDR3 size: 15 residues. Germline V gives CDR1 MNHEY, CDR2 SVGAGI.

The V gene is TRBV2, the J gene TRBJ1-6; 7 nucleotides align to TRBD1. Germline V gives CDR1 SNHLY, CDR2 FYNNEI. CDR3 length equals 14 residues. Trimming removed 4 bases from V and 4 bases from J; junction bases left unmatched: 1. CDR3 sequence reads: CASSGGQYNSPLHF. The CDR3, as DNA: TGTGCCAGCAGTGGGGGACAGTATAATTCACCCCTCCACTTT.

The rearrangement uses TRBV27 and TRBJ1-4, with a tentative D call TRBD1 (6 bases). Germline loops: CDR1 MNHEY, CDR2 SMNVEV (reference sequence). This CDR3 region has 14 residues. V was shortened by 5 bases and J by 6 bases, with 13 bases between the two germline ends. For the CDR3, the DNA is TGTGCCAGCAGTGCGACAGGTCATGATGAAAAACTGTTTTTT. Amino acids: CASSATGHDEKLFF.

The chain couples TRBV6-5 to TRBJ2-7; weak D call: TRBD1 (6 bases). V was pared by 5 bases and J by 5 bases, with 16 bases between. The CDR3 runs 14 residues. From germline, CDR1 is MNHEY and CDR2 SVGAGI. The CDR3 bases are TGTGCCAGCAGTCTACCCCTCAGGGGTCACGAGCAGTACTTC. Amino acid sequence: CASSLPLRGHEQYF.

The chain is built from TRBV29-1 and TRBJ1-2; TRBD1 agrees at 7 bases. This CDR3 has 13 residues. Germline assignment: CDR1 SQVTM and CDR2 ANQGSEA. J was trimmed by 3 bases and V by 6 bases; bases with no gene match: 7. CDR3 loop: CSVRQGSDYGYTF. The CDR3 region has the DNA TGCAGCGTCCGACAGGGTTCTGACTATGGCTACACCTTC.

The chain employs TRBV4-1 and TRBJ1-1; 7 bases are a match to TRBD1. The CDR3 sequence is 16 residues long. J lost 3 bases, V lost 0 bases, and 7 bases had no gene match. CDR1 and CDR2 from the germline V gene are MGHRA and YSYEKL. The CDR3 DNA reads TGCGCCAGCAGCCAAGAAGGAACAGGGGCGGACACTGAAGCTTTCTTT. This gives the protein CASSQEGTGADTEAFF.